These 21 T cell receptor beta chains came from one sample sequenced in a study of blood T cell repertoires in COVID-19. Clones were sequenced by immunoSEQ multiplex PCR, and TCRdb holds only the in-frame ones, with some missing. This table holds about 120,000 clones, around 80% found once. Sample: peripheral blood. These receptors all come from a woman of 80 years or more with acute or convalescent COVID-19.

The rearrangement joins TRBV6-5 to TRBJ2-7, with TRBD2 matching over 9 bases. The CDR3 runs 15 residues. Germline V lookup: CDR1 MNHEY, CDR2 SVGAGI. The J segment lost 3 bases and the V segment lost 6 bases, leaving 9 bases of the junction unmatched. In DNA, the CDR3 is TGTGCCAGCAGCGACACCTTAGCGGGAGTCTACGAGCAGTACTTC. Amino acids: CASSDTLAGVYEQYF.

This CDR3 reads CASSLASGAMNTEAFF. The DNA of the CDR3 is TGTGCCAGCAGCTTAGCGTCAGGGGCTATGAACACTGAAGCTTTCTTT. The V and J genes are TRBV7-8 and TRBJ1-1, with D possibly TRBD1 on 6 matching bases. Germline values: CDR1 SGHVS, CDR2 FQNEAQ. Between the trimmed V and J ends, which lost 0 bases and 0 bases, there was a span of 11 bases. The CDR3 contains 16 residues.

The chain links TRBV19 to TRBJ1-2; D gene uncertain. CDR1 and CDR2 (germline): LNHDA, SQIVND (reference sequence). This CDR3 has 13 residues. Trimming cost V 2 bases and J 8 bases, with 12 bases left between them. The CDR3: CASSIRTSLGYTF. The CDR3 DNA is TGTGCCAGTAGTATACGGACTTCGCTGGGCTACACCTTC.

The chain uses TRBV2 and TRBJ1-5; TRBD1 matches at 7 bases. The CDR3 has 14 amino acids. Germline V CDR1 and CDR2: SNHLY, FYNNEI. V was clipped by 5 bases and J by 5 bases; unmatched bases: 6. DNA of the CDR3: TGTGCCAGCAGTTTCGGACAGGCTGATCAGCCCCAGCATTTT. It specifies CASSFGQADQPQHF.

V and J are TRBV30 and TRBJ1-2; 8 bases line up with TRBD1. Germline V CDR1 and CDR2: GTSNPN, SVGIG (reference sequence). The V and J ends lost 5 bases and 4 bases, in that order; junction bases with no gene match: 6. The CDR3 spans 13 residues. DNA for the CDR3: TGTGCCTGGTGGACAGGGACCGGCTATGGCTACACCTTC. Its translation is CAWWTGTGYGYTF.

This rearrangement joins TRBV6-5 to TRBJ1-1; D uncertain. V lost 2 bases and J lost 5, with 15 bases in between. The CDR3 loop spans 15 amino acids. Germline CDR1 reads MNHEY; CDR2 reads SVGAGI. The DNA of the CDR3 is TGTGCCAGCAGTTACGACGAGGGAGGAGGAACTGAAGCTTTCTTT. It is translated as CASSYDEGGGTEAFF.

The chain uses TRBV6-1 and TRBJ2-7; D is perhaps TRBD2 (5 bases). The CDR3 length is 15 residues. The V end lost 0 bases, the J end lost 3 bases, and 12 bases lay between the germline ends. Per the germline V gene, CDR1 is MNHNS and CDR2 is SASEGT. This CDR3 reads CASSEAVGVYYEQYF. CDR3 nucleotides: TGTGCCAGCAGTGAAGCTGTGGGAGTCTACTACGAGCAGTACTTC.

There are a few counts of this clone. This chain uses TRBV4-3 with TRBJ1-4, with TRBD1 as a possible D gene (5 bases). The CDR3 consists of 16 residues. Trimming took off 4 bases at V and 7 bases at J, with 19 bases between the two ends. The germline CDR1 and CDR2 sequences are LGHNA and YSLEER. DNA of the CDR3: TGCGCCAGCAGCCCGCGTCGGGGGGGGGATTTTGAAAAACTGTTTTTT. Its protein product is CASSPRRGGDFEKLFF.

This clone appeared a few times. The gene calls are TRBV6-5 and TRBJ1-2; D possibly corresponds to TRBD1 (5 bases). This CDR3 contains 14 residues. The V gene's germline CDR1 is MNHEY and CDR2 SVGAGI. The V gene lost 6 bases and the J gene lost 6 bases, with 17 bases spanning the gap. CDR3 in amino acids: CASSSSGGWDGYTF. As DNA, the CDR3 is TGTGCCAGCAGCTCCTCGGGGGGTTGGGATGGCTACACCTTC.

The chain has TRBV6-5 and TRBJ1-2; D call uncertain. The V and J ends lost 5 bases and 5 bases respectively, with 12 bases between them. The CDR3 has 13 residues. Germline loops: CDR1 MNHEY, CDR2 SVGAGI. CDR3 sequence reads: CASSPAGLYGYTF. The CDR3 region has the DNA TGTGCCAGCAGTCCCGCAGGCCTATATGGCTACACCTTC.

The V call is TRBV5-1, the J call TRBJ1-5; D gene unclear. The germline V and J ends were trimmed by 2 bases and 5 bases, with 8 bases remaining between them. There are 13 residues in the CDR3. Looked up from germline, CDR1 is SGHRS and CDR2 is YFSETQ. The CDR3 DNA reads TGCGCCAGCAGCTTCAGTCTTGATCAGCCCCAGCATTTT. It is translated as CASSFSLDQPQHF.

The V call is TRBV20-1, the J call TRBJ2-1; a weak D match, TRBD1 (5 bases). The CDR3 runs 11 residues. Trimming pared 6 bases from V and 4 bases from J, leaving 7 bases between. The germline V gene encodes CDR1 DFQATT and CDR2 SNEGSKA (reference sequence). The CDR3 protein is CSAYRYNEQFF. In nucleotides, the CDR3 is TGCAGTGCCTACAGGTACAATGAGCAGTTCTTC.

This clone was seen a handful of times. The V gene is TRBV6-5, the J gene TRBJ1-2; D is unresolved. Germline CDR1 is MNHEY and CDR2 is SVGAGI. The V end was cut by 10 bases, the J end by 3 bases, with 15 bases between. The CDR3 runs to 13 residues. DNA of the CDR3: TGTGCCACCTCCCTTTCCGGGGACTATGGCTACACCTTC. This translates into CATSLSGDYGYTF.

The chain uses TRBV19 and TRBJ2-3; the D gene is possibly TRBD1 (6 bases). Germline loops: CDR1 LNHDA, CDR2 SQIVND (reference sequence). Trimming removed 7 bases from V and 4 bases from J, with 15 bases in between. The CDR3 is 14 residues long. DNA of the CDR3: TGTGCCAGTACCACACGAGGGGGTTCAGATACGCAGTATTTT. This translates into CASTTRGGSDTQYF. Complete variable domain (other parts from reference TRBV19 and TRBJ2-3): DGGITQSPKYLFRKEGQNVTLSCEQNLNHDAMYWYRQDPGQGLRLIYYSQIVNDFQKGDIAEGYSVSREKKESFPLTVTSAQKNPTAFYLCASTTRGGSDTQYFGPGTRLTVL.

This clone was seen more than once but under ten times. V usage is TRBV11-3 and J usage is TRBJ2-3; TRBD2 matches at 7 bases. The CDR3 has 16 residues. V gave up 4 bases and J gave up 0 bases; unmatched junction bases: 7. Germline assignment: CDR1 SGHNT and CDR2 YENEEA. For the CDR3, the DNA is TGTGCCAGCAGCTCCGGACTAGACGGAAGCACAGATACGCAGTATTTT. It yields the protein CASSSGLDGSTDTQYF.

This clone has a handful of counts. The chain carries TRBV2 and TRBJ2-7; D is ambiguous. The CDR3 length is 15 residues. Germline CDR1 SNHLY, CDR2 FYNNEI. V was pared by 3 bases and J by 0 bases, with 12 bases between. This chain's CDR3 is CASSETWASSYEQYF. CDR3 coding DNA: TGTGCCAGCAGTGAGACATGGGCCAGCTCCTACGAGCAGTACTTC.

The chain's CDR3 is CSVEGQGLGELFF. The DNA for the CDR3 is TGCAGCGTTGAAGGACAGGGGTTGGGGGAGCTGTTTTTT. J is TRBJ2-2 and V is TRBV29-1; 8 bases map to TRBD1. The CDR3 runs 13 residues. The J segment lost 8 bases and the V segment lost 1 base, leaving 3 bases of the junction unmatched. Germline CDR1 reads SQVTM; CDR2 reads ANQGSEA.

CDR3 sequence (DNA): TGTGCCAGTAGTATCGGGACAGCTAATGAAAAACTGTTTTTT. Protein sequence: CASSIGTANEKLFF. This sequence joins TRBV19 and TRBJ1-4; 7 nucleotides match TRBD1. This CDR3 is built from 14 residues. Germline CDR1 is LNHDA and CDR2 is SQIVND (reference sequence). The ends lost 3 bases at V and 3 bases at J; junction bases unmatched: 1. The full variable domain, with the rest looked up from reference TRBV19 and TRBJ1-4, is DGGITQSPKYLFRKEGQNVTLSCEQNLNHDAMYWYRQDPGQGLRLIYYSQIVNDFQKGDIAEGYSVSREKKESFPLTVTSAQKNPTAFYLCASSIGTANEKLFFGSGTQLSVL.

The chain recombines TRBV4-2 with TRBJ2-3; a weak D match, TRBD1 (6 bases). Trimming removed 3 bases from V and 3 bases from J, with 7 bases in between. Germline loops: CDR1 LGHNA, CDR2 YNFKEQ. The CDR3 loop spans 13 amino acids. The CDR3 DNA follows: TGTGCCAGCAGCCACAGGGGTACAGATACGCAGTATTTT. Residues: CASSHRGTDTQYF.

The chain links TRBV6-6 to TRBJ2-2; 8 bases fit TRBD1. CDR3 length equals 16 residues. V was clipped by 0 bases and J by 2 bases; unmatched bases: 2. CDR1 is MNHNY, CDR2 SVGAGI, per germline (reference sequence). The CDR3 loop reads CASSYSAGGNTGELFF. The DNA for the CDR3 is TGTGCCAGCAGTTACTCGGCAGGGGGCAACACCGGGGAGCTGTTTTTT.

The V call is TRBV30, the J call TRBJ1-6; tentative D call: TRBD1 (6 bases). The CDR3 covers 14 residues. The V and J ends lost 0 bases and 6 bases respectively, with 9 bases between them. Germline values: CDR1 GTSNPN, CDR2 SVGIG (reference sequence). Here the CDR3 DNA reads TGTGCCTGGAGTGTACAGGGACCTAATTCACCCCTCCACTTT. Protein: CAWSVQGPNSPLHF.